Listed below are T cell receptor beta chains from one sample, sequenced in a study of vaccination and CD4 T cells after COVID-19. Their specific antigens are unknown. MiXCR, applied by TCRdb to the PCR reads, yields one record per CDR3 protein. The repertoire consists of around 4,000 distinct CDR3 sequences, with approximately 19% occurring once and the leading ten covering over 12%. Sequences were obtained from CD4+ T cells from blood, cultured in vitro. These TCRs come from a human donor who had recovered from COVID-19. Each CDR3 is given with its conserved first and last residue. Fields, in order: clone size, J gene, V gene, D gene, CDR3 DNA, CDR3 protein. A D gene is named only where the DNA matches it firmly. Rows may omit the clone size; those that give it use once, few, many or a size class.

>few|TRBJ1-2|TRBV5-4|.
TGTGCCAGCAGCCACCCCATCGGGTATGTTGGCTACACCTTC
CASSHPIGYVGYTF
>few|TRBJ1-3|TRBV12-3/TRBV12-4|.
TGTGCCAGCAGTCCCTTACTACCGGGTAATGGAAACACCATATATTTT
CASSPLLPGNGNTIYF
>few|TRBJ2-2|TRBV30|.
TGTGCCTGGAGGAGGGGGAGAACCGGGGAGCTGTTTTTT
CAWRRGRTGELFF
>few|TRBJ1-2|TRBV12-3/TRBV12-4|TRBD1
TGTGCCAGCAGTTCACTATTGACAGGGAACTATGGCTACACCTTC
CASSSLLTGNYGYTF
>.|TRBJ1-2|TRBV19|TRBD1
TGTGCCAGTAGGCCGAGGACAGGAACCACCTATGGCTACACCTTC
CASRPRTGTTYGYTF
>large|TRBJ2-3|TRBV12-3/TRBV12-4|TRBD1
TGTGCCAGCAGTTTAGCGCTGGACAGGGACGATACGCAGTATTTT
CASSLALDRDDTQYF
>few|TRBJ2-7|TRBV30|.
TGTGCCTGGGACGGCGGTCAGGGTTCCGAGCAGTACTTC
CAWDGGQGSEQYF
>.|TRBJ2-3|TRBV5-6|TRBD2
TGTGCCAGCAGCTGGCGGGGGACTAGCGGGGGGCCTGGAGATACGCAGTATTTT
CASSWRGTSGGPGDTQYF
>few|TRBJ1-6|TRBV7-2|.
TGTGCCAGCAGCTCGGGACCGGCAAACAATTCACCCCTCCACTTT
CASSSGPANNSPLHF
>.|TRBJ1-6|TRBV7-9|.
TGTGCCAGCAGCTATCGGCAGTCCAATTCACCCCTCCACTTT
CASSYRQSNSPLHF
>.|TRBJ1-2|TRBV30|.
TGTGCCTGGAGTGTACTCTCTGGGCGCTCCCTCCTGAGGCCTAACTATGGCTACACCTTC
CAWSVLSGRSLLRPNYGYTF
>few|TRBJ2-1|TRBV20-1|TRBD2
TGCAGTGCTAGAGATTGGGCTAGCGGGGGCATGAGTGAGCAGTTCTTC
CSARDWASGGMSEQFF
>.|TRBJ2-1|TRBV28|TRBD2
TGTGCCAGCAGTTCCCCGGGACTAGGAGTGTTCTTC
CASSSPGLGVFF
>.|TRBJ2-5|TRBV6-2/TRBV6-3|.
TGTGCCAGCAGTTACGGAGTAGCGGCTCAAGAGACCCAGTACTTC
CASSYGVAAQETQYF
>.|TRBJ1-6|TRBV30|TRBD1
TGTGCCTGGAGCCAGGGACAGGTGAATTCACCCCTCCACTTT
CAWSQGQVNSPLHF
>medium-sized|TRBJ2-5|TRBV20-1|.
TGCAGTGCTAGGTTTTGGGGGCGAGAGACCCAGTACTTC
CSARFWGRETQYF
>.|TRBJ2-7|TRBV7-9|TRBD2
TGTGCCAGCAGCCTAGGACTAGCGGGGGATCTCTCCTACGAGCAGTACTTC
CASSLGLAGDLSYEQYF
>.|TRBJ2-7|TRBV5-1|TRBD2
TGCGCCAGCAGCTTGGGGGCTAGCGGGCCTTCGGCCCAGTACTTC
CASSLGASGPSAQYF
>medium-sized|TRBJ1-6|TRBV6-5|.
TGTGCCAGCAGTTCCCTTTTTGGGCTATCCTATAATTCACCCCTCCACTTT
CASSSLFGLSYNSPLHF
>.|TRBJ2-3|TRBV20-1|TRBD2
TGCAGTGCCGACGGGACTAGCGGGGGGTTAAGCACAGATACGCAGTATTTT
CSADGTSGGLSTDTQYF
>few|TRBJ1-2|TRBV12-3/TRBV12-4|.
TGTGCCAGCACCAAGACTTCTAACTATGGCTACACCTTC
CASTKTSNYGYTF
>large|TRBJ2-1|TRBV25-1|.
TGTGCCAGCAGCCCCGGCCCCAATGAGCAGTTCTTC
CASSPGPNEQFF
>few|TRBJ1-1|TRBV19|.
TGTGCCAGTAGCCCCACCCAGAGGAACACTGAAGCTTTCTTT
CASSPTQRNTEAFF
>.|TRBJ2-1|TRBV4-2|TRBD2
TGTGCCAGCAGCCAAGTGACGGGGGGGCTCAATGAGCAGTTCTTC
CASSQVTGGLNEQFF
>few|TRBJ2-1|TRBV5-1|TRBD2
TGCGCCAGCAGCTTCGGTGCGGGAGGGGTGGGGGAGCAGTTCTTC
CASSFGAGGVGEQFF
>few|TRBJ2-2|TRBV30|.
TGTGCCTGGAGTCGGCATAACACCGGGGAGCTGTTTTTT
CAWSRHNTGELFF
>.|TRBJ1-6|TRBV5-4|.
TGTGCCAGCAGCTTGCAGGGAAGCAATTCACCCCTCCACTTT
CASSLQGSNSPLHF
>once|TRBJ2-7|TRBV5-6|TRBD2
TGTGCCAGCAGCCGTAGCGGGGGGTACTACGAGCAGTACTTC
CASSRSGGYYEQYF
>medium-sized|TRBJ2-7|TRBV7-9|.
TGTGCCAGCAGCTTTTCAGGATTCGAGCAGTACTTC
CASSFSGFEQYF
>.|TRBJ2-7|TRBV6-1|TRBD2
TGTGCCAGCAGTGTAAGTCAGGCTAGCGGGGGACCCTACGAGCAGTACTTC
CASSVSQASGGPYEQYF
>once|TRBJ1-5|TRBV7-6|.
TGTGCCAGCCAGGGAGGGTCCAATCAGCCCCAGCATTTT
CASQGGSNQPQHF
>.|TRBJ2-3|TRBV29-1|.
TGCAGCGTTATATCGGACGGACGCACAGATACGCAGTATTTT
CSVISDGRTDTQYF
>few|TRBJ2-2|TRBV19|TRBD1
TGTGCCAGTACCAACACCGGGACAGCCACCGGGGAGCTGTTTTTT
CASTNTGTATGELFF
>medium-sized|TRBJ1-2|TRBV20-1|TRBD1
TGCAGTGCTACAGGACAGGGGTATGGCTACACCTTC
CSATGQGYGYTF
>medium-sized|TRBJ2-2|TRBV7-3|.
TGTGCCAGCAGCTCATTCCCGGGAGCAAGGCACGGGGAGCTGTTTTTT
CASSSFPGARHGELFF
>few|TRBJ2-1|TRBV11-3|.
TGTGCCAGCAGCTTGAACTTGAGGAATGAGCAGTTCTTC
CASSLNLRNEQFF
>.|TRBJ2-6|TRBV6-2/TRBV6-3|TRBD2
TGTGCCAGCAGCCCGACTAGCGGGGTCTCTGGGGCCAACGTCCTGACTTTC
CASSPTSGVSGANVLTF
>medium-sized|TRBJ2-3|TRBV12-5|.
TGTGCTATTACCGGGGGTGGTGGCACAGATACGCAGTATTTT
CAITGGGGTDTQYF
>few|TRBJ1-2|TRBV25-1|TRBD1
TGTGCCAGCAGTGACGAGACAGGGGGCACAGGCTACACCTTC
CASSDETGGTGYTF
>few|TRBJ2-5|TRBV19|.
TGTGCCACACGAGGGGATGTGGAGACCCAGTACTTC
CATRGDVETQYF
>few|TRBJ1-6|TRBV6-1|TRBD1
TGTGCCAGCGGAACCAGGACAGGGTCTGGCAATTCACCCCTCCACTTT
CASGTRTGSGNSPLHF
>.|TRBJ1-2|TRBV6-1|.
TGTGCCAGCAGTGGACTTGCGGAGGCCACCTATGGCTACACCTTC
CASSGLAEATYGYTF
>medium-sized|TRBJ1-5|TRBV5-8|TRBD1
TGTGCCAGCAGCCAATCTCAAAGGGGGCGCGGGGGATATCAGCCCCAGCATTTT
CASSQSQRGRGGYQPQHF
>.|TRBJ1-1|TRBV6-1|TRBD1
TGTGCCAGCAGCGGACAGGGGGCAAACACTGAAGCTTTCTTT
CASSGQGANTEAFF
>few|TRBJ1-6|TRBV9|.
TGTGCCAGCAGCGCGGGCGGGGGACTCTATAATTCACCCCTCCACTTT
CASSAGGGLYNSPLHF
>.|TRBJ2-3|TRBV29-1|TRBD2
TGCAGCGTTGAAGGTCTAGCGGGGGGGCTGGATAAGCAGTATTTT
CSVEGLAGGLDKQYF
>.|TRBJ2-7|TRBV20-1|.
TGCAGTGCTAGTAATCCATACGAGCAGTACTTC
CSASNPYEQYF
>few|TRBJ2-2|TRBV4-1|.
TGCGCCAGCAGCCAACTGTCCATAACTACCGGGGAGCTGTTTTTT
CASSQLSITTGELFF
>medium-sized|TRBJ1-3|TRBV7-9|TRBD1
TGTGCCAGCAGTTCAACAGGGGGCTCTGGAAACACCATATATTTT
CASSSTGGSGNTIYF
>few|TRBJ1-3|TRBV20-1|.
TGCAGTGCTAGAGCGGCAGTTAACTCTGGAAACACCATATATTTT
CSARAAVNSGNTIYF
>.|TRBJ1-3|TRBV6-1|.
TGTGCCAGCAACGGAGGGCCCAACTCTGGAAACACCATATATTTT
CASNGGPNSGNTIYF
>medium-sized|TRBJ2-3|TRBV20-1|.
TGCAGTGCCCCCCAGTTATCTAGCACAGATACGCAGTATTTT
CSAPQLSSTDTQYF
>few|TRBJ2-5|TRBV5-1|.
TGCGCCAGCAGCTCTGGGGCCCAAGAGACCCAGTACTTC
CASSSGAQETQYF
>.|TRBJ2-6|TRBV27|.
TGTGCCAGCTGCAGTTTATATCCACGGATAACTGGGGCCAACGTCCTGACTTTC
CASCSLYPRITGANVLTF
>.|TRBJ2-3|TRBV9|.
TGTGCCAGCAGCGTATTTACGGATACGCAGTATTTT
CASSVFTDTQYF
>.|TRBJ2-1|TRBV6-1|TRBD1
TGTGCCAGCAAAGGGACAGGGGGCCTGAATGAGCAGTTCTTC
CASKGTGGLNEQFF
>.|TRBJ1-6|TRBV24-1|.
TGTGCCACCAGTGACCTGATAGGGCAGAATTCACCCCTCCACTTT
CATSDLIGQNSPLHF
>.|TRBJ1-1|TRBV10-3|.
TGTGCCATCGGGGGCGGATTAACTGAAGCTTTCTTT
CAIGGGLTEAFF